The 9 T cell receptor beta chains reported below all come from one sample, sequenced in a study of immune aging and cytomegalovirus after organ transplant. Libraries came from microwell single-cell capture using BD Rhapsody targeted mRNA and AbSeq reagents. Using its own MiXCR run on the single-cell sequencing reads, TCRdb lists one record per CDR3 protein. The sample includes about 21,000 distinct CDR3 sequences, just over 35% of them seen just once. Time point reported: five sample-tagged time points from pre-transplant (day -1) to day 368 post-transplant, pooled. These receptors have no identified antigens. Specimen: CMV peptide-activated CD4+ and CD8+ T cells sorted from blood, collected at five time points, pooled. The subset here: sorted CD8+CD137+ and CD4+CD154+ T cells after about 11 h CMV IE-1 peptide stimulation. The source is a female donor who had a heart transplant and CMV viremia.

V is TRBV28 and J is TRBJ2-1; 7 bases fit TRBD1. Germline loops: CDR1 MDHEN, CDR2 SYDVKM. The trim removed 3 bases at V and 5 bases at J, leaving 13 bases unmatched. This CDR3 is built from 17 residues. The CDR3 here is CASSFRTDRVPDNEQFF. CDR3 sequence (DNA): TGTGCCAGCAGTTTCCGAACCGACAGGGTCCCAGACAATGAGCAGTTCTTC.

V gene TRBV6-5 combines with J gene TRBJ2-1, with 9 bases that match TRBD2. The CDR3 covers 17 residues. Germline lookup yields CDR1 MNHEY and CDR2 SVGAGI. V shed 0 bases, J shed 1 base, and the junction held 4 bases outside the gene matches. Written as DNA, the CDR3 is TGTGCCAGCAGTTACTCTGGGACTAGCCAATCCTACAATGAGCAGTTCTTC. Translating it yields CASSYSGTSQSYNEQFF.

This clonotype is medium-sized within its sample. The chain has TRBV4-2 and TRBJ1-2; 8 bases line up with TRBD1. CDR1 is LGHNA, CDR2 YNFKEQ, per germline. The CDR3 runs 15 residues. With V trimmed by 4 bases and J by 4 bases, 8 bases remained unmatched. Written as DNA, the CDR3 is TGTGCCAGCAGCCCGGGCGGACAGGGCATCTATGGCTACACCTTC. It translates to CASSPGGQGIYGYTF.

The CDR3 region is CASSLAGGLNEQFF. DNA of the CDR3: TGCGCCAGCAGCTTGGCAGGTGGGCTCAATGAGCAGTTCTTC. V usage is TRBV5-1 and J usage is TRBJ2-1; D is unclear. The CDR3 is made up of 14 amino acids. Germline V gene sequence: CDR1 SGHRS, CDR2 YFSETQ. V was trimmed by 0 bases and J by 6 bases, leaving 10 bases between them.

This chain links TRBV7-6 with TRBJ2-3; no reliable D call. The CDR3 totals 12 residues. CDR1 and CDR2 from the germline V gene are SGHVS and FNYEAQ. V shed 11 bases and J shed 1 base, with 10 bases lying between them. Here the CDR3 reads CAETAGTDTQYF. The CDR3 bases are TGTGCCGAAACTGCTGGCACAGATACGCAGTATTTT.

Sample share makes this clonotype medium-sized. The chain couples TRBV2 to TRBJ1-5; unclear D gene. The CDR3 has 13 residues. The V and J ends lost 8 bases and 0 bases respectively, with 8 bases between them. Germline CDR1 reads SNHLY; CDR2 reads FYNNEI. The CDR3 sequence: CASGFYSNQPQHF. The CDR3 bases are TGTGCCAGCGGGTTTTATAGCAATCAGCCCCAGCATTTT.

This clonotype was seen only a few times. The V and J genes are TRBV12-3 or TRBV12-4 and TRBJ2-1, with D possibly TRBD1 on 6 matching bases. V was pared by 6 bases and J by 5 bases, with 11 bases between. The CDR3 extends over 13 amino acids. The DNA of the CDR3 is TGTGCCAGCAGATCCGGGACAAACAATGAGCAGTTCTTC. It encodes CASRSGTNNEQFF.

This clonotype qualifies as medium-sized. V and J are TRBV6-6 and TRBJ1-3; 7 nucleotides match TRBD1. V lost 2 bases to trimming and J lost 4 bases; unmatched junction nucleotides: 2. The CDR3 totals 14 residues. The germline gives CDR1 MNHNY, CDR2 SVGAGI (reference sequence). The CDR3 is CASSYGQVGNTIYF. The CDR3, as DNA: TGTGCCAGCAGTTACGGACAGGTCGGAAACACCATATATTTT.

Of note for this clonotype: Because it lacks the conserved phenylalanine or tryptophan at the end, this CDR3 is likely a read error. The V call is TRBV20-1, the J call TRBJ1-4; 9 positions agree with TRBD1. V lost 2 bases, J lost 6 bases, and 4 bases stayed unmatched. The CDR3 is made up of 14 amino acids. Germline V gene lookup returns CDR1 DFQATT and CDR2 SNEGSKA (reference sequence). The CDR3 is CSARSRTGDEKLFS. Here the CDR3 DNA reads TGCAGTGCTAGATCGCGGACAGGGGATGAAAAACTGTTTTCT.